Below, 2 T cell receptor beta chains from the same sample are listed, as sequenced in a study of cytomegalovirus exposure and HLA in healthy donors. PCR involved 60 Vbeta and 13 Jbeta primers. Libraries were prepared by immunoSEQ multiplex PCR; TCRdb keeps only in-frame clonotypes and omits some of them. Counted here are fewer than 250,000 clones, 65% to 85% occurring once; the ten biggest clones make up over 1.5%. The sequenced material came from PBMCs. The origin of the receptors is a woman between 18 and 30 years old in good health and CMV-seronegative.

This chain uses TRBV7-2 with TRBJ1-5; 7 nucleotides match TRBD1. The germline V gene encodes CDR1 SGHTA and CDR2 FQGNSA. The CDR3 is 16 residues long. With V trimmed by 2 bases and J by 1 base, 5 bases remained unmatched. For the CDR3, the DNA is TGTGCCAGCAGCTTATTTTTCAGGGGGAGCAATCAGCCCCAGCATTTT. The encoded protein is CASSLFFRGSNQPQHF.

This clone was picked up a small number of times. This chain links TRBV10-1 with TRBJ2-7; 9 bases map to TRBD1. After removal of 6 bases from V and 3 bases from J, the junction contained 6 bases not matched to a gene. This CDR3 spans 14 amino acids. CDR1 and CDR2 from the germline V gene are WNHNN and SYGVQD (reference sequence). The CDR3 reads CASRGDRDLYEQYF. The CDR3 nucleotides are TGCGCCAGCAGGGGGGACAGGGACCTCTACGAGCAGTACTTC.